This T cell receptor (beta chain) comes out of a study of T cell responses to AZD1222 COVID-19 vaccine. The CDR3 runs to 12 residues. V was cut by 8 bases and J by 4 bases, with 11 bases left in between. Per germline, CDR1 MNHNY and CDR2 SVGAGI (reference sequence). Clones were sequenced by immunoSEQ multiplex PCR, and TCRdb holds only the in-frame ones, with some missing. Of about 140,000 clones in the sample, around 88% are singletons; the top ten hold approximately 3.7%. The chain couples TRBV6-6 to TRBJ1-2; weak D call: TRBD1 (5 bases). The TCR was taken from an adult in good health. Sample: peripheral blood, taken on day 0 of AZD1222 vaccination. The CDR3 spells CASQTEIYGYTF. The DNA for the CDR3 is TGTGCCAGCCAGACAGAAATCTATGGCTACACCTTC.